These T cell receptor beta chains were read from a single sample in a study of OX40 agonist ivuxolimab in advanced cancers. Clones were read by immunoSEQ multiplex PCR, and TCRdb kept only the in-frame ones, dropping some. The table has 55,000 to 85,000 clones, 70% to 90% seen once. Material: CD4+ or CD8+ T cells sorted from blood, obtained in a trial of the OX40 agonist ivuxolimab. The receptors derive from an adult with an advanced solid tumor such as melanoma, head and neck, liver or kidney cancer. The CDR3 runs from the conserved cysteine through the conserved F or W. The D gene is left open where the match is weak.

j_call	v_call	d_call	cdr3_aa	cdr3_nt
TRBJ1-1	TRBV10-2	NA	CASSEIGGRGNTEAFF	TGCGCCAGCAGTGAGATCGGGGGAAGAGGGAACACTGAAGCTTTCTTT
TRBJ1-3	TRBV2	TRBD1	CASNGQGAGNTIYF	TGTGCCAGCAACGGACAGGGGGCTGGAAACACCATATATTTT
TRBJ2-5	TRBV5-5	TRBD2	CASGTSGGQETQYF	TGTGCCAGCGGGACTAGCGGGGGCCAAGAGACCCAGTACTTC
TRBJ2-1	TRBV7-2	TRBD2	CASSQALAGGGYNEQFF	TGTGCCAGCAGCCAGGCCCTTGCGGGGGGTGGTTACAATGAGCAGTTCTTC
TRBJ1-4	TRBV10-3	NA	CAISESRVSNEKLFF	TGTGCCATCAGTGAATCAAGGGTATCTAATGAAAAACTGTTTTTT
TRBJ1-4	TRBV6-6	NA	CASSYAGVDEKLFF	TGTGCCAGCAGTTACGCGGGAGTCGATGAAAAACTGTTTTTT
TRBJ2-5	TRBV27	TRBD2	CASNPLGRGGRETQYF	TGTGCCAGCAACCCTTTGGGGCGGGGGGGCCGGGAGACCCAGTACTTC
TRBJ1-6	TRBV5-8	NA	CASSLEGFRSPLHF	TGTGCCAGCAGCTTGGAAGGGTTTCGCTCACCCCTCCACTTT
TRBJ1-6	TRBV11-2	TRBD1	CASSYSQGAGNSPLHF	TGTGCCAGCAGCTATTCACAGGGGGCGGGAAATTCACCCCTCCACTTT
TRBJ1-2	TRBV28	NA	CASSSRPAENYGYTF	TGTGCCAGCAGTTCTCGCCCGGCAGAGAACTATGGCTACACCTTC
TRBJ2-1	TRBV5-1	NA	CASSTRAHNEQFF	TGCGCCAGCAGCACCCGGGCCCACAATGAGCAGTTCTTC